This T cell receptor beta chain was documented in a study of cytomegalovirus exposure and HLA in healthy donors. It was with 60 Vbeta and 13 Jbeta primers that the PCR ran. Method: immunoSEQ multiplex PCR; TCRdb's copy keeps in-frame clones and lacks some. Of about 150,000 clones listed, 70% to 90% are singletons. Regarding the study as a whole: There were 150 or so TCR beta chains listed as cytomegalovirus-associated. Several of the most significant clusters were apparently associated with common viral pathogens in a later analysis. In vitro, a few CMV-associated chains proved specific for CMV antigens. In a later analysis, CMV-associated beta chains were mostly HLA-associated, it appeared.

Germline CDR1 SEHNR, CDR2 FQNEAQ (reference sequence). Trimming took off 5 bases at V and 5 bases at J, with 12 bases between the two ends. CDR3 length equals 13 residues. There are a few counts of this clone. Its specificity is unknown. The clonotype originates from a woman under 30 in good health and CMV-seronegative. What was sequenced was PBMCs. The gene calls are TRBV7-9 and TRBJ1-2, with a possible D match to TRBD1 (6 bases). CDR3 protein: CASSPGQNYGYTF. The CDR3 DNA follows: TGTGCCAGCAGCCCAGGACAGAATTATGGCTACACCTTC.